A selection of T cell receptor beta chains follows, all from one sample in a study of T cell changes during pregnancy in multiple sclerosis. The repertoire was sequenced with immunoSEQ multiplex PCR; TCRdb's copy has only in-frame clones and lacks some. The sample yields about 45,000 clones, 75% to 95% seen once. The material sequenced was CD8+ T cells from peripheral blood mononuclear cells, taken in the second trimester of pregnancy. All receptors come from a female donor with multiple sclerosis, enrolled in a pregnancy study. The CDR3 runs from the conserved cysteine through the conserved F or W. The D gene is left open where the match is weak. Some rows mark clone size as missing; the rest say once, few, many or name a class of expanded clone.

CDR3 DNA: TGTGCCAGCAGTGAACCAGGGTTCAATCAGCCCCAGCATTTT
CDR3 protein: CASSEPGFNQPQHF
J gene: TRBJ1-5
V gene: TRBV2
clone size: -
D gene: -

CDR3 DNA: TGCGCCAGCAGCTTTCCCGGGGGGAGCTCCTACAATGAGCAGTTCTTC
CDR3 protein: CASSFPGGSSYNEQFF
J gene: TRBJ2-1
V gene: TRBV4-1
clone size: -
D gene: TRBD2

CDR3 DNA: TGTGCCAGCAGCTTGGGGGACAGACAAGAGACCCAGTACTTC
CDR3 protein: CASSLGDRQETQYF
J gene: TRBJ2-5
V gene: TRBV5-4
clone size: -
D gene: TRBD1

CDR3 DNA: TGTGCCAGCAGTTCCGAGACAGGGGGCAGGGATGGCTACACCTTC
CDR3 protein: CASSSETGGRDGYTF
J gene: TRBJ1-2
V gene: TRBV6-5
clone size: -
D gene: TRBD1

CDR3 DNA: TGTGCCAGCAGCTTATTACCAGGGAAGGAAAACTATGGCTACACCTTC
CDR3 protein: CASSLLPGKENYGYTF
J gene: TRBJ1-2
V gene: TRBV7-9
clone size: once
D gene: -

CDR3 DNA: TGTGCCAGCAGTTACATGGATGGGGCTGCAGATACGCAGTATTTT
CDR3 protein: CASSYMDGAADTQYF
J gene: TRBJ2-3
V gene: TRBV6-5
clone size: -
D gene: -

CDR3 DNA: TGTGCCAGCAGTGACCCCTCGGCGGGCCAAGAGACCCAGTACTTC
CDR3 protein: CASSDPSAGQETQYF
J gene: TRBJ2-5
V gene: TRBV2
clone size: -
D gene: -

CDR3 DNA: TGTGCCAGCAGTGAAAACATCGTAGGGACAGGGAGTGAAAAACTGTTTTTT
CDR3 protein: CASSENIVGTGSEKLFF
J gene: TRBJ1-4
V gene: TRBV6-1
clone size: -
D gene: TRBD1

CDR3 DNA: TGCGCCAGCAGCCCAGCCGGACAGGACGGGGCCTATGGCTACACCTTC
CDR3 protein: CASSPAGQDGAYGYTF
J gene: TRBJ1-2
V gene: TRBV4-3
clone size: -
D gene: TRBD1

CDR3 DNA: TGCGCCAGCAGCCAAGAAAGCGGTCCATACAATGAGCAGTTCTTC
CDR3 protein: CASSQESGPYNEQFF
J gene: TRBJ2-1
V gene: TRBV4-1
clone size: -
D gene: -

CDR3 DNA: TGTGCCAGCAGCTCTACCACGGATACGCAGTATTTT
CDR3 protein: CASSSTTDTQYF
J gene: TRBJ2-3
V gene: TRBV13
clone size: -
D gene: -

CDR3 DNA: TGTGCCAGCAGCGTAGATTCGAGGGCCGGCGGGGCCCAGCATTTT
CDR3 protein: CASSVDSRAGGAQHF
J gene: TRBJ1-5
V gene: TRBV9
clone size: -
D gene: -

CDR3 DNA: TGTGCCAGCAGCCAAGTACAGAGCTACGAGCAGTACTTC
CDR3 protein: CASSQVQSYEQYF
J gene: TRBJ2-7
V gene: TRBV14
clone size: -
D gene: -

CDR3 DNA: TGCGCCAGCAGCCAATTGATTACAGGGGTAGAGGCTAATGAAAAACTGTTTTTT
CDR3 protein: CASSQLITGVEANEKLFF
J gene: TRBJ1-4
V gene: TRBV4-1
clone size: -
D gene: TRBD1

CDR3 DNA: TGTGCCAGCAGTGAACTAGCGGGCTCCTACAATGAGCAGTTCTTC
CDR3 protein: CASSELAGSYNEQFF
J gene: TRBJ2-1
V gene: TRBV6-1
clone size: -
D gene: TRBD2

CDR3 DNA: TGTGCCAGCAGCCCCAGCCCGGGGGCGGGGGCTCTCGGGGATACCGGGGAGCTGTTTTTT
CDR3 protein: CASSPSPGAGALGDTGELFF
J gene: TRBJ2-2
V gene: TRBV9
clone size: once
D gene: -

CDR3 DNA: TGTGCCAGCAGCTTGGTAGCTAGTTACGAGCAGTACTTC
CDR3 protein: CASSLVASYEQYF
J gene: TRBJ2-7
V gene: TRBV5-4
clone size: -
D gene: -

CDR3 DNA: TGTGCCAGCCCACCATCCGGGACAGAATATAGCAGAAACACCGGGGAGCTGTTTTTT
CDR3 protein: CASPPSGTEYSRNTGELFF
J gene: TRBJ2-2
V gene: TRBV18
clone size: once
D gene: TRBD1

CDR3 DNA: TGTGCCAGCAGCTTAGAGAAGCTGGAGCAGTACTTC
CDR3 protein: CASSLEKLEQYF
J gene: TRBJ2-7
V gene: TRBV7-9
clone size: -
D gene: -

CDR3 DNA: TGTGCCACCAGCGGACGATTAGCGGGGGGCGTATACAATGAGCAGTTCTTC
CDR3 protein: CATSGRLAGGVYNEQFF
J gene: TRBJ2-1
V gene: TRBV15
clone size: -
D gene: TRBD2

CDR3 DNA: TGTGCCAGCAGTTACAATCCCCGACAGGATAAGAACACTGAAGCTTTCTTT
CDR3 protein: CASSYNPRQDKNTEAFF
J gene: TRBJ1-1
V gene: TRBV27
clone size: -
D gene: -

CDR3 DNA: TGTGCCAGCAGTAGGGGGAGGAACACTGAAGCTTTCTTT
CDR3 protein: CASSRGRNTEAFF
J gene: TRBJ1-1
V gene: TRBV2
clone size: -
D gene: -

CDR3 DNA: TGTGCCAGCAGCGTCAGCGGGTTTCTCTACAATGAGCAGTTCTTC
CDR3 protein: CASSVSGFLYNEQFF
J gene: TRBJ2-1
V gene: TRBV9
clone size: -
D gene: -

CDR3 DNA: TGTGCCAGCAGCCGGGTTTGGGGGGACACTGAAGCTTTCTTT
CDR3 protein: CASSRVWGDTEAFF
J gene: TRBJ1-1
V gene: TRBV6-5
clone size: -
D gene: -

CDR3 DNA: TGCGCCAGCAGCCAGGGAGGGCCCCTTAGCTCCTACAATGAGCAGTTCTTC
CDR3 protein: CASSQGGPLSSYNEQFF
J gene: TRBJ2-1
V gene: TRBV4-3
clone size: once
D gene: TRBD2

CDR3 DNA: TGCAGCGTTTCAGGGGATGTGGGCTATGGCTACACCTTC
CDR3 protein: CSVSGDVGYGYTF
J gene: TRBJ1-2
V gene: TRBV29-1
clone size: -
D gene: -

CDR3 DNA: TGCGCCAGCAGCCCTACTAGCGGGGGGGCTGTTGAGCAGTTCTTC
CDR3 protein: CASSPTSGGAVEQFF
J gene: TRBJ2-1
V gene: TRBV4-3
clone size: -
D gene: TRBD2